This TCR beta chain was sequenced in a study of blood T cells in healthy people across ages. Study-wide results and limits: Higher diversity and more naive CD4+ cells were features of long-lived donors, compared to aged donors. Any conclusive comparison of naive versus antigen-experienced cells was prevented by using unsorted PBMCs. Age showed a roughly linear inverse relationship with TCR beta diversity per million T cells.

Per sample, no less than 5 micrograms of total RNA were extracted. On this clonotype itself: Its specificity is unknown.

Trimming took 2 bases from V and 11 from J; bases not matched to a gene: 7. CDR3 length: 13 amino acids. A second PCR, run for about 7 to 11 cycles, used a sample-barcoded 5' primer plus a J-beta primer mix. TCRdb re-derived calls from the 5' RACE reads in MiXCR, one entry per CDR3 protein. The sample contains roughly 800,000 distinct CDR3 sequences, over 45% of which appear only once. The sample consisted of blood. The chain employs TRBV12-3 or TRBV12-4 and TRBJ2-5; 8 bases match TRBD1. This TCR was recovered from a man aged 30-40 years in good health. The CDR3 region is CASSLKQGVGQYF. The CDR3 nucleotides are TGTGCCAGCAGTTTAAAACAGGGGGTAGGGCAGTACTTC.